The clone carrying this T cell receptor beta chain was observed a handful of times. This record comes from a study of blood T cell repertoires in COVID-19. Germline V gene lookup returns CDR1 SGHVS and CDR2 FQNEAQ. The CDR3 runs 18 residues. V was trimmed by 2 bases and J by 0 bases, leaving 17 bases between them. In the study's own analysis: Estimates of nucleated cell counts were drawn from the amplification of reference gene primers. Profiled with immunoSEQ multiplex PCR; TCRdb holds only in-frame clones, not every one. From that table come the V and J calls and clone size; the DNA was used to work out D and trimming. The sample lists more than 200,000 clones; nearly 90% were seen once. Study members were between about 18 and 100 years old and lived in approximately 25 US regions.

The receptor was derived from a woman aged 30 to 39 with acute COVID-19. The rearrangement links TRBV7-8 to TRBJ1-3, with D possibly matching TRBD1 (6 bases). The sequenced sample was PBMCs or T cells enriched from blood (not recorded which). CDR3 loop: CASSLRQERMVSGNTIYF. Written as DNA, the CDR3 is TGTGCCAGCAGCTTACGACAGGAGAGAATGGTCTCTGGAAACACCATATATTTT.